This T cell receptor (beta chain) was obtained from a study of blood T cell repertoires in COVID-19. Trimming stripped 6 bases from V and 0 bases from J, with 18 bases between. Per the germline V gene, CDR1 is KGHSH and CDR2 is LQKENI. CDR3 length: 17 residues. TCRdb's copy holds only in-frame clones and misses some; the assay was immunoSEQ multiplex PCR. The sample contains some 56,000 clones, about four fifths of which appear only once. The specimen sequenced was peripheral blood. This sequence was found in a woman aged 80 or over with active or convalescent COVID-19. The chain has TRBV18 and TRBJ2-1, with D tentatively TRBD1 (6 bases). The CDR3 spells CASSPRTEGRSYNEQFF. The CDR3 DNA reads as TGTGCCAGCTCCCCTAGGACAGAAGGTCGCTCCTACAATGAGCAGTTCTTC.